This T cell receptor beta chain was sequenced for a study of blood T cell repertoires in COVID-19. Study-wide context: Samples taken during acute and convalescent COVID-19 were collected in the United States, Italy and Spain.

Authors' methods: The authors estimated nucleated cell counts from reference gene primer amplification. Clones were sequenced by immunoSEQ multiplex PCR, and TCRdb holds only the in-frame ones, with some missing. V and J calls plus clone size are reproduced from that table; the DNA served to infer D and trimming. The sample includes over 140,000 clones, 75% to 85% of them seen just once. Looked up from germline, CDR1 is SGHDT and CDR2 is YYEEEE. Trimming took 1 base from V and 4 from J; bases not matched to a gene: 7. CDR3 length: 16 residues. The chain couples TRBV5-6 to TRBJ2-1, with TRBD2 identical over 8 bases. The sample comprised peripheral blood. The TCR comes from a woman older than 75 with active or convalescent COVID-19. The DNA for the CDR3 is TGTGCCAGCAGCTTGTTTCGCGGGGGGACATACAATGAGCAGTTCTTC. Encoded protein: CASSLFRGGTYNEQFF.